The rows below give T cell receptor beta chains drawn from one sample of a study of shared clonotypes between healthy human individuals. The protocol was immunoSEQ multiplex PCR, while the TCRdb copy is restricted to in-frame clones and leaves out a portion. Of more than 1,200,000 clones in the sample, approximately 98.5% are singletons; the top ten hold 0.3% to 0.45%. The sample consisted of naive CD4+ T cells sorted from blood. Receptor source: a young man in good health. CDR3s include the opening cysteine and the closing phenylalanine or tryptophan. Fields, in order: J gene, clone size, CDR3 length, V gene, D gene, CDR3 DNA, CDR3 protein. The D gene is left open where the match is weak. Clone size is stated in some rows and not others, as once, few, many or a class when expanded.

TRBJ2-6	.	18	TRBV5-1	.	TGCGCCAGCAGCGTGACGTTCCCCGGCGCATCTGGGGCCAACGTCCTGACTTTC	CASSVTFPGASGANVLTF
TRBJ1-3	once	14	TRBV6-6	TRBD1	TGTGCCAGCAGCGGGACAGGAGGGGGAAACACCATATATTTT	CASSGTGGGNTIYF
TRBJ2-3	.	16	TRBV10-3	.	TGTGCCATCAGGATGGGGAGGACAGCAAGTTCAGATACGCAGTATTTT	CAIRMGRTASSDTQYF
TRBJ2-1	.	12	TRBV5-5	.	TGTGCCAGCAGTGACAGGCACAATGAGCAGTTCTTC	CASSDRHNEQFF
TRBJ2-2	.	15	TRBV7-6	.	TGTGCCAGCAGCTCCGGACATAAGAACACCGGGGAGCTGTTTTTT	CASSSGHKNTGELFF
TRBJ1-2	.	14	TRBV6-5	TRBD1	TGTGCCAGCAAAAGACAGGGGGCTTTGGCTGGCTACACCTTC	CASKRQGALAGYTF
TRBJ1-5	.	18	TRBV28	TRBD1	TGTGCCAGCAGTTCTCACATCGGACAGGGGGTGGGCAATCAGCCCCAGCATTTT	CASSSHIGQGVGNQPQHF
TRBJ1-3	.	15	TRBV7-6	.	TGTGCCAGCACCCCGGGGCTGAGCTCTGGAAACACCATATATTTT	CASTPGLSSGNTIYF
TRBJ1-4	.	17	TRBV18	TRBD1	TGTGCCAGCTCACCCATCCCCAGACAGGGGATGAGTGAAAAACTGTTTTTT	CASSPIPRQGMSEKLFF
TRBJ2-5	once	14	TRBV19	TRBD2	TGTGCCAGTAGTGATGGGACTAGCGTGAAGACCCAGTACTTC	CASSDGTSVKTQYF
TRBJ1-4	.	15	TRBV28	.	TGTGCCAGCAGGCCGGCCGGCAGGGTGTTTGAAAAACTGTTTTTT	CASRPAGRVFEKLFF
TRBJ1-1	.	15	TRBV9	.	TGTGCCAGCAGCTCTGCATGGGGTCTAGACACTGAAGCTTTCTTT	CASSSAWGLDTEAFF
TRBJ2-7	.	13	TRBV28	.	TGTGCCAGCAGTTTTCAGAACTCCTACGAGCAGTACTTC	CASSFQNSYEQYF
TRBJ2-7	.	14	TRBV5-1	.	TGCGCCAGCAGCTGGACGGACGGAGCCTACGAGCAGTACTTC	CASSWTDGAYEQYF
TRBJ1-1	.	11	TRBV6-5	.	TGTGCCAGCACACGGAACACTGAAGCTTTCTTT	CASTRNTEAFF
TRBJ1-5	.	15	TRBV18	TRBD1	TGTGCCAGCTCACCGGACAGGGGGGGCAATCAGCCCCAGCATTTT	CASSPDRGGNQPQHF
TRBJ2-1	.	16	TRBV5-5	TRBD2	TGTGCCAGCAGCCTGGGGGGACTAGCGGTTGGCAATGAGCAGTTCTTC	CASSLGGLAVGNEQFF
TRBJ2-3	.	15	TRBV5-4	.	TGTGCCAGCAGCCCTTTCCTTGCTAGCACAGATACGCAGTATTTT	CASSPFLASTDTQYF
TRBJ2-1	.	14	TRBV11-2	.	TGTGCCAGCAGCCTAGGCGCGGGAAACGGTGAGCAGTTCTTC	CASSLGAGNGEQFF
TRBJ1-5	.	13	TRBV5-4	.	TGTGCCAGCAGCCAGGACAGCAATCAGCCCCAGCATTTT	CASSQDSNQPQHF
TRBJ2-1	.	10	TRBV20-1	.	TGCAGTCTTTCGGCCAATGAGCAGTTCTTC	CSLSANEQFF
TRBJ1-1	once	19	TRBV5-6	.	TGTGCCAGCAGCCCGCTTAGGAGCAGGCCTAAGAGCCCCAACACTGAAGCTTTCTTT	CASSPLRSRPKSPNTEAFF
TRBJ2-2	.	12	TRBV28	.	TGTGCCAGCAGTTCCAGAACCGGGGAGCTGTTTTTT	CASSSRTGELFF
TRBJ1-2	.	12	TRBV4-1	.	TGCGCCAGCCAGTGGCCGGGGGGTGGCTACACCTTC	CASQWPGGGYTF
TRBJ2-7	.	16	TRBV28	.	TGTGCCAGCAGTACCCCCTTTGAGCGGCCCTCCTACGAGCAGTACTTC	CASSTPFERPSYEQYF
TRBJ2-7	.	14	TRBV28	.	TGTGCCAGCAGTTTGGGCACAGGGTTTAGAGAGCAGTACTTC	CASSLGTGFREQYF
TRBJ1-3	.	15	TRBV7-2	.	TGTGCCAGCAGCTTAGCGCAGGGAGGGGGAAACACCATATATTTT	CASSLAQGGGNTIYF
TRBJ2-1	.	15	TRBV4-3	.	TGCGCCAGCAGCCGAGAGGTCCTAGCTCCCAATGAGCAGTTCTTC	CASSREVLAPNEQFF
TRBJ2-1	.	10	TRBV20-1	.	TGCAGTGCTACCCGGGACTTGGTTGTCTTC	CSATRDLVVF
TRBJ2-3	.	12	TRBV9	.	TGTGCCAGCGTGGGCGGCACAGATACGCAGTATTTT	CASVGGTDTQYF
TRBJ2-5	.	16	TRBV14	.	TGTGCCAGCAGCCAAGTGGGGGGCGGAACCTGGGAGACCCAGTACTTC	CASSQVGGGTWETQYF
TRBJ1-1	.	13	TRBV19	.	TGTGCCAGTAGTTCAACAGGGAGCACTGAAGCTTTCTTT	CASSSTGSTEAFF
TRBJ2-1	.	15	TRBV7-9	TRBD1	TGTGCCAGCAGCGTAGGGACAGGCGTTTACAATGAGCAGTTCTTC	CASSVGTGVYNEQFF
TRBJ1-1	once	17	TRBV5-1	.	TGCGCCAGCAGCTATACAATCCGGGACGGCACAGGCACTGAAGCTTTCTTT	CASSYTIRDGTGTEAFF
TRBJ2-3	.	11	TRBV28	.	TGTGCCAGCTGGGCCACAGATACGCAGTATTTT	CASWATDTQYF
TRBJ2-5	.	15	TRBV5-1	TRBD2	TGCGCCAGCAGTAAAGGACTAGCGGGAGTTGAGACCCAGTACTTC	CASSKGLAGVETQYF
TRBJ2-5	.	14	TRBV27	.	TGTGCCAGCAGTCCTGGAGGAAGGGCAGAGACCCAGTACTTC	CASSPGGRAETQYF
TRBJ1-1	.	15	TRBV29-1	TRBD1	TGCAGCGTTGGAGGGACAGGGATCTTGAACACTGAAGCTTTCTTT	CSVGGTGILNTEAFF
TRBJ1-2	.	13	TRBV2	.	TGTGCCAGCAGAGCAGGGAGTTATTATGGCTACACCTTC	CASRAGSYYGYTF
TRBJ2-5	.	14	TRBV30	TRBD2	TGTGCCTGGAGAGAGTCGGGACTAGCGGGGTTCAGCGACTTC	CAWRESGLAGFSDF